The sequence of this T cell receptor beta chain was determined in a study of blood T cell repertoires in COVID-19. The sample holds one count of this clone. Here immunoSEQ multiplex PCR was the method, and the copy in TCRdb shows in-frame clones only, minus some. The sample lists 200,000 to 250,000 clones, 80% to 90% occurring once. The length of the CDR3 is 16 residues. Germline CDR1 KGHSH, CDR2 LQKENI. V lost 2 bases and J 4 bases, leaving 15 bases between the germline ends. The sample comprised peripheral blood. V is TRBV18 and J is TRBJ2-4; the D is unclear. The clonotype comes from a man between 35 and 55 years old with acute or convalescent COVID-19. The CDR3 loop reads CASSPLTVLIKNIQYF. The CDR3 coding sequence is TGTGCCAGCTCACCATTAACAGTCCTTATTAAAAACATTCAGTACTTC.